This T cell receptor (beta chain) is drawn from a study of T cells in Graves' hyperthyroidism and ophthalmopathy. Diagnoses used clinical symptoms, serum thyroxine and TRAb, thyroid ultrasound and orbital computed tomography. CDR1 is MNHNS, CDR2 SASEGT, per germline. This CDR3 spans 16 amino acids. V lost 6 bases, J lost 0 bases, and 10 bases stayed unmatched. This clonotype was detected many times. Using RNA transcripts as the source, TCR beta CDR3 regions were amplified. During a first-round RT-PCR of the TCR CDR3, the HTBI primer set was used. TCRdb ran MiXCR on the multiplex PCR reads and lists one entry per CDR3 protein. The data hold approximately 410,000 distinct CDR3 sequences, with roughly an eighth observed a single time.

The sequence came from a woman aged 18-29 years with Graves' hyperthyroidism. The chain combines TRBV6-1 with TRBJ2-7; TRBD1 aligns across 8 bases. Sequenced input: blood. As DNA, the CDR3 is TGTGCCAGCAGCACGGAGGCAGGGGGCGCCTCCTACGAGCAGTACTTC. Its protein product is CASSTEAGGASYEQYF.